This T cell receptor (beta chain) originates from a study of shared clonotypes between healthy human individuals. An even split of each subset's genomic DNA across several immunoSEQ plates was performed. Only in-frame clones appear in the TCRdb table, and some are missing; sequencing was by immunoSEQ multiplex PCR. The table shows hundreds of thousands of clones, with roughly three quarters occurring only once. The donors were adults (healthy and HIV-negative) with no recent acute infections or vaccinations. Roughly 90 million PBMCs served as the genomic DNA source for unsorted samples. The trim removed 5 bases at V and 6 bases at J, leaving 3 bases unmatched. This CDR3 contains 13 residues. CDR1 is SEHNR and CDR2 is FQNEAQ in the germline V gene (reference sequence).

The TCR sequence derives from a woman between 40 and 55 years old in good health. Some clones in this sample may be carry-over from other donors' samples. The chain joins TRBV7-9 to TRBJ1-4; the match to TRBD1 covers 7 bases. The sample comprised PBMCs. The CDR3 is CASSLQGHEKLFF. The CDR3 coding sequence is TGTGCCAGCAGCCTACAGGGGCATGAAAAACTGTTTTTT.